This TCR beta chain appears in the sequencing data of a study of OX40 agonist ivuxolimab in advanced cancers. Some clones are missing from TCRdb's copy, which holds only in-frame ones; the method was immunoSEQ multiplex PCR. The profile shows 20,000 to 25,000 clones, roughly 84% of them singletons. The CDR3 spans 20 residues. Trimming cost V 1 base and J 5 bases; bases outside gene matches: 14. Germline assignment: CDR1 LGHNA and CDR2 YNFKEQ. The specimen comprised CD4+ or CD8+ T cells sorted from blood, sampled in a trial of the OX40 agonist ivuxolimab. The chain uses TRBV4-2 and TRBJ2-5; 15 bases align to TRBD2. The TCR originated in an adult with an advanced solid tumor such as melanoma, head and neck, liver or kidney cancer. The CDR3: CASSQGSGPGLAGGQETQYF. CDR3 bases: TGTGCCAGCAGCCAAGGGAGTGGTCCGGGACTAGCGGGAGGTCAGGAGACCCAGTACTTC.